This entry is about one T cell receptor (beta chain). The data were taken from a study of cytomegalovirus exposure and HLA in healthy donors. PCR was performed using 60 Vbeta and 13 Jbeta primers. Measured with immunoSEQ multiplex PCR; TCRdb has only the in-frame clones, and not every one. There are 200,000 or so clones in the sample; about four fifths occur only once, and 0.075% to 0.1% lies in the top ten. This CDR3 is 18 amino acids long. Germline CDR1 is LGHNA and CDR2 is YSLEER. The V segment lost 4 bases and the J segment 3 bases; nucleotides outside the gene matches: 16. This TCR was sampled from a boy aged 2 to 10 in good health and CMV-seronegative. The rearrangement links TRBV4-3 to TRBJ2-5; 8 bases fit TRBD1. Material for sequencing was PBMCs. The CDR3 loop reads CASSRGLPGQELEETQYF. CDR3 nucleotide sequence: TGCGCCAGCAGCCGGGGACTCCCGGGACAGGAATTGGAAGAGACCCAGTACTTC.